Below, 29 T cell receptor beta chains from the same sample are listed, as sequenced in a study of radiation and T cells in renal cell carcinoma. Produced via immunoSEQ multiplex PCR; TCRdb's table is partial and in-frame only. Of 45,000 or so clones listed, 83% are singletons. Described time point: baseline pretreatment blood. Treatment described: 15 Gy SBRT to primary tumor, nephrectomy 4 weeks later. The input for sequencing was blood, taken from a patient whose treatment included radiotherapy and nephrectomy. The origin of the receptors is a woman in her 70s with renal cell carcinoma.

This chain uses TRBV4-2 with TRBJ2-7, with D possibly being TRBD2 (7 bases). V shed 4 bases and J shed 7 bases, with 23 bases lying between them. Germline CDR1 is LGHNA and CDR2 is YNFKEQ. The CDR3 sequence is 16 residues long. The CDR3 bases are TGTGCCAGCAGCCTGATGGGGGGGGCTCAGAGCCCGGAGCAGTACTTC. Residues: CASSLMGGAQSPEQYF.

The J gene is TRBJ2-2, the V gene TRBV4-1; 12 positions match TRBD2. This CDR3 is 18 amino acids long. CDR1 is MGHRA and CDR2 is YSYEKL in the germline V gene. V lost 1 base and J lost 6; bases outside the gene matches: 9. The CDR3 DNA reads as TGCGCCAGCAGCCAAGCCTCTAGCGGGAGGGCCATCTCCGGGGAGCTGTTTTTT. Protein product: CASSQASSGRAISGELFF.

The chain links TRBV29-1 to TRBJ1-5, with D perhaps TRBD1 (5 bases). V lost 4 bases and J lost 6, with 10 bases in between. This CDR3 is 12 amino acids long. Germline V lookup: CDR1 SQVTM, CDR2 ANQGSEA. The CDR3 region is CSVGAGGQPQHF. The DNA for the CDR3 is TGCAGCGTTGGGGCCGGGGGTCAGCCCCAGCATTTT.

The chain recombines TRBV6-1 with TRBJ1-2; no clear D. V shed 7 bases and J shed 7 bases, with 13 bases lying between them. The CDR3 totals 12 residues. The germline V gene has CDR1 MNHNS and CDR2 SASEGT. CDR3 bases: TGTGCCAGCAACCGCGAGGATTTTGGCTACACCTTC. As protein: CASNREDFGYTF.

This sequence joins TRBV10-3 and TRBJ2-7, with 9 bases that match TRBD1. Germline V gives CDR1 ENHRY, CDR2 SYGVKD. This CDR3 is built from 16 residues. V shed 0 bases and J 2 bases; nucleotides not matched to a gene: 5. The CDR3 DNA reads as TGTGCCATCAGTGAGTCGATGGGACAGGGAACCTACGAGCAGTACTTC. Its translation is CAISESMGQGTYEQYF.

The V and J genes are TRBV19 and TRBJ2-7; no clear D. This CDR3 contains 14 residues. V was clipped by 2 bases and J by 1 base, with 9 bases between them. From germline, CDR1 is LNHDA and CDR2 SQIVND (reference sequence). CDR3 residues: CASSIYPGSYEQYF. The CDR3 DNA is TGTGCCAGTAGTATATACCCGGGTTCCTACGAGCAGTACTTC.

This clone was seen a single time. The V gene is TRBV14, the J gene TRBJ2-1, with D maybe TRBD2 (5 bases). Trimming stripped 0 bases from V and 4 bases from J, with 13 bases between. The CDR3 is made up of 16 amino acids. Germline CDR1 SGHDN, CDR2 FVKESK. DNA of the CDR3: TGTGCCAGCAGCCAAGACCCCGCGGGCGTATACAATGAGCAGTTCTTC. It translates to CASSQDPAGVYNEQFF.

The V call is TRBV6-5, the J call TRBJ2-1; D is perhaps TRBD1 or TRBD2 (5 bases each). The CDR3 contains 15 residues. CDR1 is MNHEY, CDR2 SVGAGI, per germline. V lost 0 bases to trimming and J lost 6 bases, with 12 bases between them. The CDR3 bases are TGTGCCAGCAGTTACTCGGTCGTCGGGGCCAATGAGCAGTTCTTC. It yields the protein CASSYSVVGANEQFF.

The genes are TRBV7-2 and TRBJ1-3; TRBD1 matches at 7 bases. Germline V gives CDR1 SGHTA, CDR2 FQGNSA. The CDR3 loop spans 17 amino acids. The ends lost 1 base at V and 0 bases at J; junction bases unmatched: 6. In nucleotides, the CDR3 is TGTGCCAGCAGCTTAGAGACAGGGCGACGCTCTGGAAACACCATATATTTT. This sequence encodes CASSLETGRRSGNTIYF.

CDR3 nucleotides: TGTGCCAGCTCACCATGGACTCTTCATAACAATGAGCAGTTCTTC. Amino acid sequence: CASSPWTLHNNEQFF. The chain joins TRBV18 to TRBJ2-1; D is possibly TRBD2 (5 bases). The CDR3 has 15 amino acids. The V end lost 2 bases, the J end lost 5 bases, and 13 bases lay between the germline ends. Germline-derived CDR1 and CDR2 are KGHSH and LQKENI.

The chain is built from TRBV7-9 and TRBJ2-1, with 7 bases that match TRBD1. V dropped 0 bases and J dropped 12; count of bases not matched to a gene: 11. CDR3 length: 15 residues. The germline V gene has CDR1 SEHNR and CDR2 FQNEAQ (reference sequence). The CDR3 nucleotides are TGTGCCAGCAGCTTAGCCACAGGGGTGGACTCAGGGCAGTTCTTC. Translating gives CASSLATGVDSGQFF.

CDR3 nucleotides: TGTGCCAGTAGATCGACAGGGAGCTTAATTCAGTACTTC. Amino acid sequence: CASRSTGSLIQYF. The chain recombines TRBV19 with TRBJ2-4, with TRBD1 matching 7 bases. The V gene's germline CDR1 is LNHDA and CDR2 SQIVND (reference sequence). There are 13 residues in the CDR3. J was trimmed by 10 bases and V by 6 bases; bases with no gene match: 9.

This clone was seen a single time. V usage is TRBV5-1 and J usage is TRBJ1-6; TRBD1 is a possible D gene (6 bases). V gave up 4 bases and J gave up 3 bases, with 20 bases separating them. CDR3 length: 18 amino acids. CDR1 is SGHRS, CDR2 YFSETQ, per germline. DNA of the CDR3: TGCGCCAGCAGCCAGTCTCAAGTGGGGGGCGGCTATAATTCACCCCTCCACTTT. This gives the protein CASSQSQVGGGYNSPLHF. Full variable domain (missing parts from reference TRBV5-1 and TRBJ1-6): KAGVTQTPRYLIKTRGQQVTLSCSPISGHRSVSWYQQTPGQGLQFLFEYFSETQRNKGNFPGRFSGRQFSNSRSEMNVSTLELGDSALYLCASSQSQVGGGYNSPLHFGNGTRLTVT.

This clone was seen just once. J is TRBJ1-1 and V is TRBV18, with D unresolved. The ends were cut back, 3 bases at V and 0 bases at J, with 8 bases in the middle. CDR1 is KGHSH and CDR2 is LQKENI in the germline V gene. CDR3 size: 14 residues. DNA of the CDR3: TGTGCCAGCTCACCGGACCGTCTGAACACTGAAGCTTTCTTT. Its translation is CASSPDRLNTEAFF.

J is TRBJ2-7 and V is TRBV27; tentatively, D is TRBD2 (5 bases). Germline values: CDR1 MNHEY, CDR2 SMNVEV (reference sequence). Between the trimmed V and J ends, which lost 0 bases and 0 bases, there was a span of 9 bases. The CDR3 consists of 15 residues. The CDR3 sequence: CASSLSGISSYEQYF. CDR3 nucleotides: TGTGCCAGCAGTTTATCCGGGATTAGCTCCTACGAGCAGTACTTC.

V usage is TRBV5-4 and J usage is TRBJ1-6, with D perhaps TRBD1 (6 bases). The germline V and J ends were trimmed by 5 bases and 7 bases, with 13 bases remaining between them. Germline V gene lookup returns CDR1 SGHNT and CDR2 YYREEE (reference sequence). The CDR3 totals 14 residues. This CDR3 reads CASSTQGYNSPLHF. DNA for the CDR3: TGTGCCAGCAGTACTCAGGGGTACAATTCACCCCTCCACTTT.

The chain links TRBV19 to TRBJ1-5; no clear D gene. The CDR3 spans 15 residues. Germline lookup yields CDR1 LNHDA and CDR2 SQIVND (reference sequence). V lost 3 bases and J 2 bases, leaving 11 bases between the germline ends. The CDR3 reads CASSISRSGNQPQHF. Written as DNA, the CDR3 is TGTGCCAGTAGTATCAGTCGTTCTGGCAATCAGCCCCAGCATTTT.

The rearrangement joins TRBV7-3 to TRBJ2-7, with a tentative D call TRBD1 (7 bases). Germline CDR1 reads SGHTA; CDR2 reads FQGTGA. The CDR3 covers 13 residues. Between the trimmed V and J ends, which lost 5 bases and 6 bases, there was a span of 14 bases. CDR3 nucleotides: TGTGCCAGCAGCACCCAGGAGGGGGCCGAGCAGTACTTC. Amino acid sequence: CASSTQEGAEQYF.

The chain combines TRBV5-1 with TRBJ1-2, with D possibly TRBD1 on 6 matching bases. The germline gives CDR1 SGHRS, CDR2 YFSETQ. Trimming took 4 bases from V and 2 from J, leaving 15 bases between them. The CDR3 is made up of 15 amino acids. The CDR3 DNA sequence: TGCGCCAGCAGCCCGGGGACACTCGGGAACTATGGCTACACCTTC. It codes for CASSPGTLGNYGYTF.

CDR3 residues: CASSLDNREAFF. Written as DNA, the CDR3 is TGTGCCAGCAGCTTAGATAACAGGGAAGCTTTCTTT. V usage is TRBV11-3 and J usage is TRBJ1-1, with D possibly being TRBD1 (5 bases). The V end lost 0 bases, the J end lost 8 bases, and 7 bases lay between the germline ends. CDR1 and CDR2 (germline): SGHNT, YENEEA. CDR3 length: 12 amino acids.

The CDR3 reads CASRSGKGANVLTF. CDR3 in DNA: TGTGCCAGTAGGTCAGGGAAAGGGGCCAACGTCCTGACTTTC. The chain recombines TRBV19 with TRBJ2-6; the D gene is possibly TRBD1 (5 bases). Germline CDR1 and CDR2: LNHDA and SQIVND (reference sequence). V lost 6 bases to trimming and J lost 4 bases, with 10 bases between them. The CDR3 is 14 residues long.

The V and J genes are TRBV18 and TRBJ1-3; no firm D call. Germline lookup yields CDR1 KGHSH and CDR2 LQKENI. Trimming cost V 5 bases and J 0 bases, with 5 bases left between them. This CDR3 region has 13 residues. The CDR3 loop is CASSTDSGNTIYF. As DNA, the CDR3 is TGTGCCAGCTCAACAGACTCTGGAAACACCATATATTTT.

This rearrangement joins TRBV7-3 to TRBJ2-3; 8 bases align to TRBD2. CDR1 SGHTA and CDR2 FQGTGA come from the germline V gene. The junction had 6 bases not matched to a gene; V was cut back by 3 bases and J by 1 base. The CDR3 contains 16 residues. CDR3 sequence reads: CASSLSGGDRTDTQYF. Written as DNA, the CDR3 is TGTGCCAGCAGCTTGTCCGGGGGGGATCGCACAGATACGCAGTATTTT.

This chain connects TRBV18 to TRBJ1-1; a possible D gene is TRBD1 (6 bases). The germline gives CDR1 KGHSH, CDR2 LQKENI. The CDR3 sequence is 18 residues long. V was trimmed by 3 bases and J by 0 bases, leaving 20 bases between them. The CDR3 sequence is CASSPFSSIGGVNTEAFF. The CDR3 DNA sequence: TGTGCCAGCTCACCCTTTTCGTCGATTGGGGGCGTGAACACTGAAGCTTTCTTT.

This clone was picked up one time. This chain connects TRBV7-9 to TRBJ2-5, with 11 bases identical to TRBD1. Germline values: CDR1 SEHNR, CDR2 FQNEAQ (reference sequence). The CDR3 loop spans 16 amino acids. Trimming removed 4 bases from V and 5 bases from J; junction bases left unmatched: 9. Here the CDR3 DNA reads TGTGCCAGCAGCTCAGGGACAGGGGGTGCCTACGAGACCCAGTACTTC. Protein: CASSSGTGGAYETQYF. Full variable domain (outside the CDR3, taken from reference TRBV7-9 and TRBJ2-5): DTGVSQNPRHKITKRGQNVTFRCDPISEHNRLYWYRQTLGQGPEFLTYFQNEAQLEKSRLLSDRFSAERPKGSFSTLEIQRTEQGDSAMYLCASSSGTGGAYETQYFGPGTRLLVL.

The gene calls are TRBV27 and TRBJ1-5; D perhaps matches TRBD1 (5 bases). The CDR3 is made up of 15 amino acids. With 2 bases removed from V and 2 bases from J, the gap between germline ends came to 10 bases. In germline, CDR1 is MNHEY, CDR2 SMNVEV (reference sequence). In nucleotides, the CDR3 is TGTGCCAGCAGTTTACGCAGAGGGGGCAATCAGCCCCAGCATTTT. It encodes CASSLRRGGNQPQHF.

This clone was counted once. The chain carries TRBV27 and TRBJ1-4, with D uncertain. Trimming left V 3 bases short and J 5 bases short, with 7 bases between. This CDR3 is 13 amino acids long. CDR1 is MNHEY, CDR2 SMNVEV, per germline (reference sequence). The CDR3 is CASSLQINEKLFF. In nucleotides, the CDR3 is TGTGCCAGCAGTTTGCAGATCAATGAAAAACTGTTTTTT.

The CDR3 is CASSLYETPFTGELFF. CDR3 nucleotides: TGCGCCAGCAGCTTGTACGAGACACCCTTCACCGGGGAGCTGTTTTTT. The chain carries TRBV5-1 and TRBJ2-2; D unresolved. CDR1 SGHRS and CDR2 YFSETQ come from the germline V gene. The CDR3 runs to 16 residues. Trimming removed 1 base at V and 4 bases at J, with 14 bases between.

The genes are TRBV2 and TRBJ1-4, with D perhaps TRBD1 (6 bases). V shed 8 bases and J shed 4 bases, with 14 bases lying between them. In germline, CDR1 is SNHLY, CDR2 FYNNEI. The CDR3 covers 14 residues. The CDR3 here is CASLRGAFNEKLFF. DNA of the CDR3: TGTGCCAGCCTCCGGGGGGCCTTTAATGAAAAACTGTTTTTT. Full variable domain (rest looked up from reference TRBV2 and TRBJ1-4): EPEVTQTPSHQVTQMGQEVILRCVPISNHLYFYWYRQILGQKVEFLVSFYNNEISEKSEIFDDQFSVERPDGSNFTLKIRSTKLEDSAMYFCASLRGAFNEKLFFGSGTQLSVL.